The entry below gives a single TCR beta chain sequence along with its context. What it binds is unknown. The data are from a study of PD-1 blockade in mismatch repair-deficient tumors. Study-level background: Enrolled about 2012-2017, patients had progressing, pretreated mismatch repair-deficient cancers of 12 types. Study-wide results and limits: Rapid post-treatment expansion, then contraction, generally preceding radiologic response, marked tumor-resident clones.

Measured with immunoSEQ multiplex PCR; TCRdb has only the in-frame clones, and not every one. The data hold approximately 40,000 clones, with 75% to 85% observed a single time. V lost 4 bases and J lost 5, with 9 bases in between. CDR1 is SGHVS, CDR2 FQNEAQ, per germline. This CDR3 region has 13 residues. The origin of this receptor is an adult with mismatch repair-deficient cancer. Sequencing was performed on peripheral blood, taken 4 weeks after starting pembrolizumab. The V call is TRBV7-8, the J call TRBJ2-1; unclear D gene. The CDR3: CASSSHLDNEQFF. CDR3 sequence (DNA): TGTGCCAGCAGCTCGCACCTGGACAATGAGCAGTTCTTC.